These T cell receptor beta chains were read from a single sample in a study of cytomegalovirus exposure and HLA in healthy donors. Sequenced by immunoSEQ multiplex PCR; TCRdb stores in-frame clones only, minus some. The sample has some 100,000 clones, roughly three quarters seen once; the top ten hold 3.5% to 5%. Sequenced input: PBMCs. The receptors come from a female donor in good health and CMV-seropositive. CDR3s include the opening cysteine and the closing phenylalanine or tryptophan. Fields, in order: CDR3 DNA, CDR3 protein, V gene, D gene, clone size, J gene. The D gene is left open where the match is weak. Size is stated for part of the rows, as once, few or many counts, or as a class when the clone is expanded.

TGTGCCAGCAGGAGGACTGGAGAGACCCAGTACTTC,CASRRTGETQYF,TRBV6-5,.,.,TRBJ2-5
TGTGCCAGCAGCCACGGGACAGGGGGGTACGAGCAGTACTTC,CASSHGTGGYEQYF,TRBV7-8,TRBD1,few,TRBJ2-7
TGCGCCAGCAGGGACAGGGGGCTGGGTGAAGCTTTCTTT,CASRDRGLGEAFF,TRBV5-1,TRBD1,.,TRBJ1-1
TGTGCCAGCAGTGACTTGGGGGGATGGGGCTACACCTTC,CASSDLGGWGYTF,TRBV6-4,.,.,TRBJ1-2
TGTGCCTGGAAACTAGCGGCGAACACCGGGGAGCTGTTTTTT,CAWKLAANTGELFF,TRBV30,TRBD2,.,TRBJ2-2
TGTGCCAGCAGCTCATCCGGACTAGCGGGAGTTGCCCACGAGCAGTACTTC,CASSSSGLAGVAHEQYF,TRBV7-9,TRBD2,few,TRBJ2-7
TGCGCCAGCAGCCAAGCCCTGGACTACTACAATGAGCAGTTCTTC,CASSQALDYYNEQFF,TRBV4-1,.,.,TRBJ2-1
TGCGCCAGCAGCTCGGACAGGGGGAGCTTTGCCTACGAGCAGTACTTC,CASSSDRGSFAYEQYF,TRBV5-1,TRBD1,.,TRBJ2-7
TGTGCCTGGAGCGCCGGGACTAGCGGCTACAATGAGCAGTTCTTC,CAWSAGTSGYNEQFF,TRBV30,TRBD2,.,TRBJ2-1
TGTGCCAGCAGGGGGCCAGGGGGCGCCGAGCAGTACTTC,CASRGPGGAEQYF,TRBV27,TRBD1,.,TRBJ2-7
TGTGCCAGCAGGGTTGGGGCTGGCGCCGGGGAGCTGTTTTTT,CASRVGAGAGELFF,TRBV5-5,.,once,TRBJ2-2
TGTGCCAGCGGACAGGGGACGGGATCTACGTTCTTC,CASGQGTGSTFF,TRBV6-5,TRBD1,.,TRBJ2-1
TGTGCCAGCAGCTCCCTGGACAGGGTCTATGGCTACACCTTC,CASSSLDRVYGYTF,TRBV7-2,TRBD1,.,TRBJ1-2
TGCAGCGTCACTTTCGGGGACTGGTCCTACGAGCAGTACTTC,CSVTFGDWSYEQYF,TRBV29-1,.,.,TRBJ2-7
TGTGCCTGGAGTGTCGGGACAGGGAGAAAGAATGGCTACACCTTC,CAWSVGTGRKNGYTF,TRBV30,TRBD1,.,TRBJ1-2
TGTGCCAGTAGTGTACTAGCGGGGGGGCCCGGGGAGCTGTTTTTT,CASSVLAGGPGELFF,TRBV19,TRBD2,.,TRBJ2-2
TGTGCCAGCAGCTTGGTCACTACAGGGAGAGGACGGGGACCCCTCCACTTT,CASSLVTTGRGRGPLHF,TRBV5-6,.,few,TRBJ1-6
TGTGCCAGCACCCTCGGACAGGGTGGGGGCAATGAGCAGTTCTTC,CASTLGQGGGNEQFF,TRBV11-2,TRBD1,.,TRBJ2-1